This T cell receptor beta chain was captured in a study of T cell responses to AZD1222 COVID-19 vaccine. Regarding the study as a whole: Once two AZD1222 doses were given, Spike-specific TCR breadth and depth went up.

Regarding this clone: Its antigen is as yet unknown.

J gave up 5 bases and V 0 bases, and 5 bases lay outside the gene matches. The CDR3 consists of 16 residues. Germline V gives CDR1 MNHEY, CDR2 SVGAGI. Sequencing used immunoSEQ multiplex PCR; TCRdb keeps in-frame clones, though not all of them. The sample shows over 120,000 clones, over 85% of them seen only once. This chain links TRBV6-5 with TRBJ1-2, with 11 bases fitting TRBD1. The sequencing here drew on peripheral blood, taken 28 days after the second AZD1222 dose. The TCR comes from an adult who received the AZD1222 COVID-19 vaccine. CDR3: CASSYSWGTGGYGYTF. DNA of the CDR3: TGTGCCAGCAGTTACTCGTGGGGGACAGGGGGGTATGGCTACACCTTC.